These T cell receptor beta chains were read from a single sample in a study of blood T cells in healthy people across ages. Via MiXCR, TCRdb re-called the 5' RACE reads, giving one row per CDR3 protein. The table shows hundreds of thousands of distinct CDR3 sequences, with 55% to 70% occurring only once. Material: blood. These receptors were collected from a man under 40 in good health. Each CDR3 is given with its conserved first and last residue. The order of the fields is D gene, J gene, V gene, clone size, CDR3 DNA, CDR3 protein. A D gene is named only where the DNA matches it firmly. A row's size may be missing; if present it is once, few, many or a size class.

NA,TRBJ2-3,TRBV27,once,TGTGCCAGCAGCCTATGGTCAGGGACCGCAGATACGCAGTATTTT,CASSLWSGTADTQYF
TRBD1,TRBJ2-3,TRBV29-1,NA,TGCAGCGTTGAAGAGGGGACCCCGGGACAGGGTCCGTTTGGTACGCAGTATTTT,CSVEEGTPGQGPFGTQYF
TRBD2,TRBJ2-7,TRBV20-1,many,TGCAGTGCTAGAGTAGTGGAAGGGGCGGGAGGGCCGCGATACGAGCAGTACTTC,CSARVVEGAGGPRYEQYF
TRBD2,TRBJ2-4,TRBV7-9,NA,TGTGCCAGCAGCTCAACTAGCGGGGGGACCATTCAGTACTTC,CASSSTSGGTIQYF
TRBD2,TRBJ2-5,TRBV7-2,few,TGTGCCAGCAGCTTAGTGACTAGCTCCGGGGAGACCCAGTACTTC,CASSLVTSSGETQYF
TRBD1,TRBJ1-2,TRBV29-1,few,TGCAGCGTTGATGAGTCGGGACAGGGGGACATAAACTATGGCTACACCTTC,CSVDESGQGDINYGYTF
NA,TRBJ2-3,TRBV20-1,NA,TGCAGTGCTAGCCTGTCGCCAGATACGCAGTATTTT,CSASLSPDTQYF
TRBD1,TRBJ2-7,TRBV29-1,NA,TGCAGCGTTGCGACAGGGTTACAGATCGAGCAGTACTTC,CSVATGLQIEQYF
NA,TRBJ1-1,TRBV29-1,NA,TGCAGCGTCCAAGTTGGGAACAATGCTTTCTTT,CSVQVGNNAFF
TRBD1,TRBJ1-1,TRBV5-1,NA,TGCGCCAGCAGCTTGGGAGACAGGGGGCTCACTGAAGCTTTCTTT,CASSLGDRGLTEAFF
TRBD1,TRBJ1-4,TRBV2,once,TGTGCCGCTTCGCCCGGGACAGGGGCTGAAAAACTGTTTTTT,CAASPGTGAEKLFF
NA,TRBJ2-7,TRBV29-1,NA,TGCAGCGCCATATGGGGGGTAACCTGCGAGCAGTACTTC,CSAIWGVTCEQYF
TRBD2,TRBJ2-1,TRBV6-2/TRBV6-3,NA,TGTGCCAGCTCCCCGGGGACTAGCGGGGAGTTCTTC,CASSPGTSGEFF
NA,TRBJ1-2,TRBV2,NA,TGTGCCAGCGGAAGCGCAACACTCAACAGGGCGGCGGACTATGGCTACACCTTC,CASGSATLNRAADYGYTF
TRBD1,TRBJ1-2,TRBV29-1,NA,TGCAGCGCAACGAAGACAGGGACTAACTATGGCTACACCTTC,CSATKTGTNYGYTF
TRBD2,TRBJ2-5,TRBV3-1,NA,TGTGCCAGCAGCCAAGATATGGGGGGGTCGTACCAAGAGACCCAGTACTTC,CASSQDMGGSYQETQYF
NA,TRBJ1-1,TRBV27,NA,TGTGCCAGCATTTTCATATTGAACACTGAAGCTTTCTTT,CASIFILNTEAFF
TRBD1,TRBJ1-2,TRBV5-1,NA,TGCGCCAGCAGCTCTAACCCCCAGGGGGCCGGATATGGCTACACCTTC,CASSSNPQGAGYGYTF
NA,TRBJ1-4,TRBV7-9,few,TGTGCCAGCAGCTTAGGCTCAGGGTCTAATGAAAAACTGTTTTTT,CASSLGSGSNEKLFF
NA,TRBJ2-3,TRBV12-5,few,TGTGCTAGTGCGGACACAGGAACTATTGGTACGCAGTATTTT,CASADTGTIGTQYF
NA,TRBJ1-2,TRBV20-1,NA,TGCAGTGCCTGGGCAGGGTACTTGTATGGCTACACCTTC,CSAWAGYLYGYTF
NA,TRBJ2-5,TRBV4-3,few,TGCGCCAGCAGCCAAGACCTCGGGACTCAAGAGACCCAGTACTTC,CASSQDLGTQETQYF
NA,TRBJ2-3,TRBV20-1,NA,TGCAGTGCTGGGAAATTCACAGATACGCAGTATTTT,CSAGKFTDTQYF
TRBD2,TRBJ2-3,TRBV5-1,NA,TGCGCCAGCAGCGGACCTAGCGGGGGGGGCACAGATACGCAGTATTTT,CASSGPSGGGTDTQYF
TRBD2,TRBJ2-5,TRBV7-2,NA,TGTGCCAGCAGGAGGGGAAGCGGGGGAACGTGGGGCCAAGAGACCCAGTACTTC,CASRRGSGGTWGQETQYF
NA,TRBJ2-1,TRBV5-1,NA,TGCGCCAGCGGCTTGGCTATAGGCGGCGGGCCGAAGGATGAGCAGTTCTTC,CASGLAIGGGPKDEQFF
NA,TRBJ1-5,TRBV20-1,NA,TGCAGTGCTCCCGGGGGCACGGATCAGCCCCAGCATTTT,CSAPGGTDQPQHF
TRBD1,TRBJ1-2,TRBV6-5,NA,TGTGCCAGCAGACTGACAGGGGACTATGGCTACACCTTC,CASRLTGDYGYTF
TRBD1,TRBJ1-1,TRBV13,NA,TGTGCCAGCAGCCCCCCGGACAGGGGGATGAACACTGAAGCTTTCTTT,CASSPPDRGMNTEAFF
NA,TRBJ2-7,TRBV4-2,few,TGTGCCAGCAGCCAAGTGGTTTCAGTCTCCTACGAGCAGTACTTC,CASSQVVSVSYEQYF
NA,TRBJ2-3,TRBV6-4,once,TGTGCCAGCAGTGGAGATAGCGATACGCAGTATTTT,CASSGDSDTQYF
TRBD1,TRBJ2-3,TRBV29-1,NA,TGCAGCGTTGAAGTGGGACAGACAGATACGCAGTATTTT,CSVEVGQTDTQYF
NA,TRBJ2-5,TRBV28,once,TGTGCCAGCAGTTTAATTAACGGGGGCCCGGGAGAGCAGTACTTC,CASSLINGGPGEQYF
NA,TRBJ1-5,TRBV12-3/TRBV12-4,NA,TGTGCCAGCAGTCAGGGTGATAGCAATCAGCCCCAGCATTTT,CASSQGDSNQPQHF
NA,TRBJ1-2,TRBV12-3/TRBV12-4,few,TGTGCCAGCAGCGGATACTATGGCTACACCTTC,CASSGYYGYTF
NA,TRBJ2-7,TRBV4-2,NA,TGTGCCAGCAGCCAATTGGAGTTAGATTACGAGCAGTACTTC,CASSQLELDYEQYF
NA,TRBJ1-4,TRBV4-2,few,TGTGCCAGCAGCCGCGAGACCTATGTTGATGAAAAACTGTTTTTT,CASSRETYVDEKLFF
TRBD1,TRBJ2-7,TRBV5-1,NA,TGCGCCAGCAGCTCAGGGTGGACAGGGGCCTACGAGCAGTACTTC,CASSSGWTGAYEQYF
NA,TRBJ2-5,TRBV12-3/TRBV12-4,many,TGTGCCAGCAACACAGACGCAAAGACCCAGTACTTC,CASNTDAKTQYF
NA,TRBJ1-2,TRBV28,NA,TGTGCCACCTCCATAGGCTCTTACACCTTC,CATSIGSYTF
TRBD2,TRBJ2-5,TRBV15,NA,TGTGCCACCAGCAGAGACCTAGCGGGAGATGGGGAGCAGTACTTC,CATSRDLAGDGEQYF
NA,TRBJ1-5,TRBV28,NA,TGTGCCAGCAGGGGTTTGATTACAGGGAAGGGCAATCAGCCCCAGCATTTT,CASRGLITGKGNQPQHF
NA,TRBJ2-5,TRBV20-1,NA,TGCAGTGCTCTCGGGGGCGGGAAGACCCAGTACTTC,CSALGGGKTQYF
NA,TRBJ1-2,TRBV28,NA,TGTGCCAGCAGTTTAACCCCTCGACTGGTCTCTAACTATGGCTACACCTTC,CASSLTPRLVSNYGYTF
NA,TRBJ2-3,TRBV6-2/TRBV6-3,few,TGTGCCAGCAACCTCCTGGCGGGGGATACGCAGTATTTT,CASNLLAGDTQYF
TRBD1,TRBJ1-2,TRBV28,few,TGTGCCAGCAGGAGGAACAGGGGGGCCGGCTATGGCTACACCTTC,CASRRNRGAGYGYTF
NA,TRBJ1-2,TRBV29-1,many,TGCAGCGTTGAAGGAGGGGGGTATGGCTACACCTTC,CSVEGGGYGYTF
NA,TRBJ2-3,TRBV10-2,NA,TGCGCCAGCAGAGGCCGGGGAAACACAGATACGCAGTATTTT,CASRGRGNTDTQYF
TRBD1,TRBJ2-7,TRBV29-1,few,TGCAGCGTTGGGGGGACAGGGCCCCACGAGCAGTACTTC,CSVGGTGPHEQYF
NA,TRBJ1-5,TRBV29-1,NA,TGCAGCGGTACTGAGGGGGTAGGTCAGCCCCAGCATTTT,CSGTEGVGQPQHF
NA,TRBJ2-3,TRBV20-1,NA,TGCAGTGCTAGAGATCTGGAAGATACGCAGTATTTT,CSARDLEDTQYF
NA,TRBJ2-1,TRBV5-1,many,TGCGCCAGCAGCTTGGAGGGTCAGTCATACAATGAGCAGTTCTTC,CASSLEGQSYNEQFF
NA,TRBJ2-7,TRBV13,NA,TGTGCCAGCAGCTTAAATGAAGCCTCCGAGCAGTACTTC,CASSLNEASEQYF
TRBD1,TRBJ2-1,TRBV11-1,few,TGTGCCAGCAGCCCGGGGACAGGGGCCTGGAATGAGCAGTTCTTC,CASSPGTGAWNEQFF
NA,TRBJ2-5,TRBV6-1,once,TGTGCCAGCAGTGAAGCGATGAGGATCCCAAGAGAGACCCAGTACTTC,CASSEAMRIPRETQYF